The 8 T cell receptor beta chains in this list originate from one sample, sequenced in a study of response to subunit inactivated influenza vaccine. Each CDR3 protein gets one entry after TCRdb re-called the RT-PCR reads with MiXCR. The table includes roughly 500,000 distinct CDR3 sequences, more than 15% detected once. The source was CD4+ T cells sorted from PBMCs, collected approximately 25 months after vaccination. The receptors stem from a man aged 50 to 75 who received an inactivated influenza vaccine.

The rearrangement joins TRBV4-3 to TRBJ1-3; D uncertain. Per germline, CDR1 LGHNA and CDR2 YSLEER. V was clipped by 2 bases and J by 3 bases, with 11 bases between them. This CDR3 is built from 15 residues. CDR3 coding DNA: TGCGCCAGCAGCCAATTAGGTTCTTTTGGAAACACCATATATTTT. As protein: CASSQLGSFGNTIYF.

The V and J genes are TRBV4-1 and TRBJ1-1; no definite D call. The CDR3 is 15 amino acids. The germline CDR1 and CDR2 sequences are MGHRA and YSYEKL. V dropped 0 bases and J dropped 5 bases, with 13 bases sitting between them. CDR3 nucleotide sequence: TGCGCCAGCAGCCAAGATTACGACGCTGGAACTGAAGCTTTCTTT. Its translation: CASSQDYDAGTEAFF.

This clonotype was detected a few times. This sequence joins TRBV20-1 and TRBJ2-3, with 8 bases identical to TRBD1. J lost 3 bases, V lost 6 bases, and 11 bases had no gene match. CDR3 size: 15 residues. Looked up from germline, CDR1 is DFQATT and CDR2 is SNEGSKA (reference sequence). CDR3 in DNA: TGCAGTGCCGCAAGTAGACAGGGGATGACAGATACGCAGTATTTT. Protein product: CSAASRQGMTDTQYF.

The V gene is TRBV19, the J gene TRBJ2-7; TRBD1 matches at 8 bases. Unmatched junction bases numbered 7, after V lost 2 bases and J lost 1 base. The length of the CDR3 is 16 residues. Germline CDR1 reads LNHDA; CDR2 reads SQIVND (reference sequence). The CDR3 DNA follows: TGTGCCAGTAGTATAAACCCAGGGACAGGTTCCTACGAGCAGTACTTC. Translating it yields CASSINPGTGSYEQYF.

This clonotype was seen a few times. The chain joins TRBV4-3 to TRBJ1-2; D call uncertain. CDR3 length: 13 amino acids. Germline V gene lookup returns CDR1 LGHNA and CDR2 YSLEER. Between the trimmed V and J ends, which lost 1 base and 4 bases, there was a span of 7 bases. CDR3 residues: CASSQATAYGYTF. The CDR3 DNA sequence: TGCGCCAGCAGCCAAGCCACAGCCTATGGCTACACCTTC.

This clonotype showed up just a few times. The genes are TRBV20-1 and TRBJ2-7; TRBD2 might be the D (5 bases). Trimming stripped 3 bases from V and 0 bases from J, with 12 bases between. The CDR3 consists of 14 residues. CDR1 DFQATT and CDR2 SNEGSKA come from the germline V gene (reference sequence). Here the CDR3 reads CSASPAVSSYEQYF. DNA of the CDR3: TGCAGTGCTAGCCCAGCGGTGAGCTCCTACGAGCAGTACTTC.

The J gene is TRBJ2-7, the V gene TRBV5-6; D might be TRBD1 (5 bases). Between the trimmed V and J ends, which lost 4 bases and 3 bases, there was a span of 14 bases. Germline assignment: CDR1 SGHDT and CDR2 YYEEEE. The CDR3 is made up of 14 amino acids. CDR3 sequence (DNA): TGTGCCAGCAGCCCACGGTCGACAGACTACGAGCAGTACTTC. Translation gives CASSPRSTDYEQYF.

The rearrangement uses TRBV7-9 and TRBJ2-7; D might be TRBD2 (5 bases). The CDR3 is 15 residues long. CDR1 is SEHNR and CDR2 is FQNEAQ in the germline V gene (reference sequence). Trimming pared 5 bases from V and 0 bases from J, leaving 14 bases between. The CDR3 DNA is TGTGCCAGCAGCGCCCCCGGGATAAGCTCCTACGAGCAGTACTTC. Its translation is CASSAPGISSYEQYF.